The table lists the clone carrying this T cell receptor (beta chain) with a few counts. Its antigen is unknown. Healthy Caucasians alone served as donors. The authors used template switching to add a universal primer site and gave cDNA unique molecular identifiers. From the 5' RACE reads, TCRdb called clonotypes with MiXCR, one entry per CDR3 protein. The sample holds under 300,000 distinct CDR3 sequences; about 13% are singletons and the top ten take under 4.5%. These data are taken from a study of identical twins. Study-level results: Memory repertoires showed no such pattern, whereas abundant cord blood beta clonotypes carried fewer insertions. For zero-insertion analyses, partial confounding could come from invariant MAIT and iNKT cells.

Per the germline V gene, CDR1 is SGHRS and CDR2 is YFSETQ. The CDR3 extends over 17 amino acids. V was cut by 0 bases and J by 0 bases, with 13 bases left in between. This sample also belongs to another study, concerning yellow fever vaccine responses in identical twins.

The rearrangement links TRBV5-1 to TRBJ2-4, with D possibly TRBD2 on 6 matching bases. The sequence was obtained from a woman between 18 and 29 years old in good health. Sequenced input: memory (CD45RO+) T cells sorted from blood. The DNA of the CDR3 is TGCGCCAGCAGCTTGGGGCGGGATCCCTTAGCCAAAAACATTCAGTACTTC. Residues: CASSLGRDPLAKNIQYF.